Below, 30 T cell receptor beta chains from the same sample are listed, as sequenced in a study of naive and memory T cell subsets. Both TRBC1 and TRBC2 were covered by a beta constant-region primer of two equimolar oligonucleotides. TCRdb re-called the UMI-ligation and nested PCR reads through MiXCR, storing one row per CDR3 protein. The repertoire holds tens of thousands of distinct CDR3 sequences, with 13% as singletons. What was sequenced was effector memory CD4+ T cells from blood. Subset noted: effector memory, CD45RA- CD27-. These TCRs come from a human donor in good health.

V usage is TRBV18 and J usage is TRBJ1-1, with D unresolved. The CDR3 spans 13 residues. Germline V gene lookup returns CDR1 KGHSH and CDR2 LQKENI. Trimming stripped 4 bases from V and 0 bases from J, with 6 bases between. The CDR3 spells CASSHGVNTEAFF. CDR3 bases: TGTGCCAGCTCACATGGGGTGAACACTGAAGCTTTCTTT.

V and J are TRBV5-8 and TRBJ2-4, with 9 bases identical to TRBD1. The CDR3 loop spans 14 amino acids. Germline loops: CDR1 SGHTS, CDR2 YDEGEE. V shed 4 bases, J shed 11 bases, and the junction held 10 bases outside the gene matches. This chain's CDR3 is CASSGRDRVGFQYF. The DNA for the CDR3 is TGTGCCAGCAGCGGAAGGGACAGGGTTGGCTTTCAGTACTTC.

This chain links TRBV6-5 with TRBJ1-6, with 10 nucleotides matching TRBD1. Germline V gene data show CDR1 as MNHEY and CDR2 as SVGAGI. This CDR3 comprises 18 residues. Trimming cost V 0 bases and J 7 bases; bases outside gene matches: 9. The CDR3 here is CASSYSAPGQGVNSPLHF. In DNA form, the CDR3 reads TGTGCCAGCAGTTACTCGGCGCCAGGACAGGGGGTCAATTCACCCCTCCACTTT.

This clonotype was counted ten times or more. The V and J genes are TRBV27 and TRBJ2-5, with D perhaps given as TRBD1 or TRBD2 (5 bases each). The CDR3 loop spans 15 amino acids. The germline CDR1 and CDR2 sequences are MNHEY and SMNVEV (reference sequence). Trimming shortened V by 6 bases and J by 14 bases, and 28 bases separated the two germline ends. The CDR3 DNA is TGTGCCAGCAGCCCCGACCCTTGGGCCAGCGGTTGGACATACTTC. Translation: CASSPDPWASGWTYF.

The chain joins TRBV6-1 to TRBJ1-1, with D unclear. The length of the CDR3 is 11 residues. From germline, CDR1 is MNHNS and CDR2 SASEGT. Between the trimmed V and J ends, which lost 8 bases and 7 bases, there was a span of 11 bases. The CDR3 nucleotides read TGTGCCAGCGCTAACTTTTTTGAAGCTTTCTTT. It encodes CASANFFEAFF.

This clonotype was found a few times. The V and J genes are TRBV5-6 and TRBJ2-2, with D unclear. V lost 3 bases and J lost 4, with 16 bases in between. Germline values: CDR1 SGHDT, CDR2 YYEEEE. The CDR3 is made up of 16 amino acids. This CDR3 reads CASSSSVIRSTGELFF. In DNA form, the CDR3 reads TGTGCCAGCAGCTCTTCTGTTATAAGAAGCACCGGGGAGCTGTTTTTT.

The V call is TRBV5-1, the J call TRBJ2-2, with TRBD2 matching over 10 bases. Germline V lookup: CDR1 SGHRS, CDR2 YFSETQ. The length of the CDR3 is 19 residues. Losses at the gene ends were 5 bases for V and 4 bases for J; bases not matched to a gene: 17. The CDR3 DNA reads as TGCGCCAGCAGTCCATCTAGGGGGCTAGCGGGGGCTAGCACCGGGGAGCTGTTTTTT. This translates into CASSPSRGLAGASTGELFF.

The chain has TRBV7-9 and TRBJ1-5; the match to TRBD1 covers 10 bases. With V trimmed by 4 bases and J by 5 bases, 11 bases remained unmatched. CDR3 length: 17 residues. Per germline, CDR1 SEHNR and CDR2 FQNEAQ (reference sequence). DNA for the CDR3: TGTGCCAGCAGCTCCGAGGCCGGGACAGGGGTGGATCAGCCCCAGCATTTT. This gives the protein CASSSEAGTGVDQPQHF.

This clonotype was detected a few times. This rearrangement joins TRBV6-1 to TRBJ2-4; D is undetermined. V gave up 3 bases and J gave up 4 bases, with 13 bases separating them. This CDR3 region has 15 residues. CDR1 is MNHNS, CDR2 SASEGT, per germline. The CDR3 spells CASSEVAPSKNIQYF. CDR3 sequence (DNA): TGTGCCAGCAGTGAGGTTGCCCCTTCAAAAAACATTCAGTACTTC.

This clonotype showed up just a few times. DNA for the CDR3: TGCAGTGCTAGTGCCGGACAGACAGATAATTCACCCCTCCACTTT. Protein: CSASAGQTDNSPLHF. The V and J genes are TRBV20-1 and TRBJ1-6, with a possible D match to TRBD1 (6 bases). The CDR3 extends over 15 amino acids. V lost 3 bases, J lost 5 bases, and 14 bases lay in between. CDR1 and CDR2 (germline): DFQATT, SNEGSKA (reference sequence).

CDR3 amino acids: CSAERADRNTIYF. The DNA of the CDR3 is TGCAGCGCGGAACGGGCCGACCGGAACACCATATATTTT. The chain joins TRBV29-1 to TRBJ1-3; D call uncertain. V was shortened by 7 bases and J by 7 bases, with 17 bases between the two germline ends. Germline CDR1 is SQVTM and CDR2 is ANQGSEA. The CDR3 loop spans 13 amino acids. Using reference TRBV29-1 and TRBJ1-3 for the parts outside the CDR3, the full variable domain is SAVISQKPSRDICQRGTSLTIQCQVDSQVTMMFWYRQQPGQSLTLIATANQGSEATYESGFVIDKFPISRPNLTFSTLTVSNMSPEDSSIYLCSAERADRNTIYFGEGSWLTVV.

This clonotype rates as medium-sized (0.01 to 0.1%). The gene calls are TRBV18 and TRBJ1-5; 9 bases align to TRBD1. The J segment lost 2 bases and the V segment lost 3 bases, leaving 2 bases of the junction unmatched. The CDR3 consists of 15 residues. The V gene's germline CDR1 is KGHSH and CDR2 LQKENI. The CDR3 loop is CASSPDRGGNQPQHF. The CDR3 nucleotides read TGTGCCAGCTCACCGGACAGGGGAGGCAATCAGCCCCAGCATTTT.

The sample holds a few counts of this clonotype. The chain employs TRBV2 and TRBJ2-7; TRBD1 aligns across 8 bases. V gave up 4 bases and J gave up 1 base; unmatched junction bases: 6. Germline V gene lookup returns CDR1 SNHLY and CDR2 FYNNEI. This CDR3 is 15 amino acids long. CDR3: CASSGQGIRSYEQYF. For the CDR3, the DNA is TGTGCCAGCAGTGGACAGGGGATACGGTCCTACGAGCAGTACTTC.

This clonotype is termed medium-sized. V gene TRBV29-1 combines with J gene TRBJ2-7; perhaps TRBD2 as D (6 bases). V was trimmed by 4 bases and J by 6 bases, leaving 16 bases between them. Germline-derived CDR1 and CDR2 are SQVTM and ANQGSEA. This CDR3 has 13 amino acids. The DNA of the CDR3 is TGCAGCGTTGGTTCGGGAGTGTCGAGCGAGCAGTACTTC. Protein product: CSVGSGVSSEQYF.

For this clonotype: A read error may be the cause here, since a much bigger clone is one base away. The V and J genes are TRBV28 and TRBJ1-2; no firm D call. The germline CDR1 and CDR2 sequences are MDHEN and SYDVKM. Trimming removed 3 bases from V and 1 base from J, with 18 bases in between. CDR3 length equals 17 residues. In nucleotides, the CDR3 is TGTGCCAGCAGTTTGGGATACGGAGTTGTACTTAACTATGGCTACACCTTC. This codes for CASSLGYGVVLNYGYTF.

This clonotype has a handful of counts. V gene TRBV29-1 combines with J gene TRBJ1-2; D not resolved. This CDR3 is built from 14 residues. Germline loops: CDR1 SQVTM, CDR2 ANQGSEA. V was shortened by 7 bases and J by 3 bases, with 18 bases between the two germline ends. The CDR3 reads CSARGPQIHYGYTF. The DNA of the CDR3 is TGCAGCGCCCGCGGGCCTCAAATTCACTATGGCTACACCTTC.

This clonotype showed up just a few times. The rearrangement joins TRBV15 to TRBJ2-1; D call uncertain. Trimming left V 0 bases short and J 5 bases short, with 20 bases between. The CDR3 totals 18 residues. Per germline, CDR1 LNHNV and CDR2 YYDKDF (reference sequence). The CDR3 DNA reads TGTGCCACCAGCAGAGATCTAGGTCGTTGGGTACGAGACAATGAGCAGTTCTTC. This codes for CATSRDLGRWVRDNEQFF.

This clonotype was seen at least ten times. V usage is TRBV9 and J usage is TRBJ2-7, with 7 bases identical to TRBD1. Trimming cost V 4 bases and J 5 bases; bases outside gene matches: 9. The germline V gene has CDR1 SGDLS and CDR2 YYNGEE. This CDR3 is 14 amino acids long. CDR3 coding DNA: TGTGCCAGCAGCACCGACAGGGTTCGGGACGAGCAGTACTTC. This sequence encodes CASSTDRVRDEQYF.

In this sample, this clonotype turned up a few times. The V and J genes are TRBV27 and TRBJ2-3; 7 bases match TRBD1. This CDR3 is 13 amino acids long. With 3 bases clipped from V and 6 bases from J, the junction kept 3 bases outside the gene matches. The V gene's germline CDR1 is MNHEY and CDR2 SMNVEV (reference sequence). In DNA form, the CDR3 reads TGTGCCAGCAGTTTGCCGACAGGGGATACGCAGTATTTT. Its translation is CASSLPTGDTQYF.

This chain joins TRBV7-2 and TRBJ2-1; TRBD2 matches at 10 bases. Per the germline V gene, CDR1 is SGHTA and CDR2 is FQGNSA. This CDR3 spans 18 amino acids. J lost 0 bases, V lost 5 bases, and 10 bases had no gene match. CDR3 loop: CASSRPSGRGSSYNEQFF. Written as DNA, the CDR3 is TGTGCCAGCAGCCGACCTAGCGGGAGAGGGAGCTCCTACAATGAGCAGTTCTTC. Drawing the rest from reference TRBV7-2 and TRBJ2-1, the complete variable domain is GAGVSQSPSNKVTEKGKDVELRCDPISGHTALYWYRQSLGQGLEFLIYFQGNSAPDKSGLPSDRFSAERTGGSVSTLTIQRTQQEDSAVYLCASSRPSGRGSSYNEQFFGPGTRLTVL.

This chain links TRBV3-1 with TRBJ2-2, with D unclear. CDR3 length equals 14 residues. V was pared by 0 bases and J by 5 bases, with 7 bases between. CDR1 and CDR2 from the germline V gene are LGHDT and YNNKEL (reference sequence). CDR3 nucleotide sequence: TGTGCCAGCAGCCAAGATGTCGGGACCGGGGAGCTGTTTTTT. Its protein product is CASSQDVGTGELFF.

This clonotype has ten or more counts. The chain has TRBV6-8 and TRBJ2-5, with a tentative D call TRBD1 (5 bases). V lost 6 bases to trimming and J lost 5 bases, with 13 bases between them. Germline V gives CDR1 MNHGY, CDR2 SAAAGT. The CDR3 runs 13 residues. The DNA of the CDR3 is TGTGCCAGCAGGGACACAGGATTGGAGACCCAGTACTTC. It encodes CASRDTGLETQYF.

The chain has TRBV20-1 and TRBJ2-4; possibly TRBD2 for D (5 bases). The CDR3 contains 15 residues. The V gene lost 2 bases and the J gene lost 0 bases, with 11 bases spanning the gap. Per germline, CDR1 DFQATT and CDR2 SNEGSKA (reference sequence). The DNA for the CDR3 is TGCAGTGCTAGATCCGGGGAACTAGCCAAAAACATTCAGTACTTC. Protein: CSARSGELAKNIQYF.

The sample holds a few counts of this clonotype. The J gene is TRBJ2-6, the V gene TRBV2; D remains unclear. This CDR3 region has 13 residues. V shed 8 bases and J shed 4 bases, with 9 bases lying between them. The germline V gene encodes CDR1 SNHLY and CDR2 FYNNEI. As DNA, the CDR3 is TGTGCCAGCGGGCCTCCCGGGGCCAACGTCCTGACTTTC. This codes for CASGPPGANVLTF.

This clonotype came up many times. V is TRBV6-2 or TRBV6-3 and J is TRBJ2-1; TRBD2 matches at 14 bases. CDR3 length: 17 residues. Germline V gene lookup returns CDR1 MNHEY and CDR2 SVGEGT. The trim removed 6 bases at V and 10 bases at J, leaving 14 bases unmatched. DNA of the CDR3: TGTGCCAGCAGCTACAGGGGAGGACTAGCGGGAGGAAGGGAGCAGTTCTTC. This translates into CASSYRGGLAGGREQFF.

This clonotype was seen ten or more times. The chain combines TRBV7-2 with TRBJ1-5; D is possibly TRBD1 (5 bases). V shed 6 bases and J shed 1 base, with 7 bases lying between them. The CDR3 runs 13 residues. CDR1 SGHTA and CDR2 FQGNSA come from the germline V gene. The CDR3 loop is CASRRDSNQPQHF. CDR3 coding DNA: TGTGCCAGCAGACGGGACAGCAATCAGCCCCAGCATTTT.

This chain's CDR3 is CASSQEASTGPSYEQYF. CDR3 DNA sequence: TGCGCCAGCAGCCAGGAGGCTTCGACAGGGCCCTCCTACGAGCAGTACTTC. J is TRBJ2-7 and V is TRBV4-3, with 7 bases fitting TRBD1. The CDR3 has 17 amino acids. Germline trimming cut 3 bases from V and 0 bases from J; bases unmatched to any gene: 11. Germline V gene data show CDR1 as LGHNA and CDR2 as YSLEER.

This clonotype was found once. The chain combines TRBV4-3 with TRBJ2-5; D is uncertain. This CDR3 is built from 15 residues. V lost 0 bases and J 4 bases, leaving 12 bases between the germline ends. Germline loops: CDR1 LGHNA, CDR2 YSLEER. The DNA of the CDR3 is TGCGCCAGCAGCCAAGAGGCGAGCTGGAGAGAGACCCAGTACTTC. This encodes CASSQEASWRETQYF.

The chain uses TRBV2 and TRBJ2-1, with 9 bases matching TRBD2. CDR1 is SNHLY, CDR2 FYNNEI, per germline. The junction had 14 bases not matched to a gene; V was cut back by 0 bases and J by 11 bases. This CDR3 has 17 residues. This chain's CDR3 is CASSEAKSSGTQEKQFF. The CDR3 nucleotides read TGTGCCAGCAGTGAAGCGAAGTCTAGCGGGACCCAAGAGAAGCAGTTCTTC.

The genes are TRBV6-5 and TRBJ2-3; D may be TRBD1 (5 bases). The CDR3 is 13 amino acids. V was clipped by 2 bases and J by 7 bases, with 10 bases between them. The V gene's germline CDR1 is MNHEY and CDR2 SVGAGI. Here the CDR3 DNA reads TGTGCCAGCAGTTACGCGACAGAACATACGCAGTATTTT. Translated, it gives CASSYATEHTQYF.